This record covers a single T cell receptor (beta chain). The target of this receptor is not known. The input lacks base qualities; no much larger clone sits a single base away. At the junction V is shortened by 9 bases and J by 0 bases; bases outside the gene matches: 3. The germline V gene specifies MGHDK as CDR1 and SYGVNS as CDR2. Including the terminal cysteine and phenylalanine, the CDR3 comprises 13 residues. Kept here is only the CDR3 DNA, which spans 39 bases and is read in frame from base 1. The sample comes from a study of blood T cell repertoires in COVID-19 (dated by TCRdb to 2020 to 2022). With respect to the entire study: Collaborator samples came from the United States, Italy and Spain and covered acute and convalescent phases of COVID-19. Nearly every sample came with metadata listing a de-identified subject ID, COVID-19 status, age in years and sex. Samples were obtained from the ongoing ImmuneRACE study (first 160 participants) and from 1,254 subjects provided by 6 global collaborators. HLA class I and class II types, where available, came from metadata supplied by the sample provider rather than from assay-based typing. The material from the prospective study consisted of cDNA or gDNA derived from T cells, B-cell-depleted T cells, or PBMCs. Subjects who had been exposed to COVID-19, were actively infected with it, or had recovered from it provided the deeply sampled blood TCRbeta repertoires that made up the dataset. The repertoires were made available in a free public database intended to serve as a resource for research on the immune response to SARS-CoV-2. The paper as a whole reports these results and caveats: Clinical and demographic metadata were provided uncurated, with the amount varying by source and participant.

TCRbeta CDR3 regions were amplified from genomic DNA by means of the immunoSEQ Assay, a bias-controlled multiplex PCR. The paper's data handling went like this. Within the assay, amplification of reference gene primers was used to estimate how many nucleated cells each sample contained. To quantify the absolute abundance of each unique TCRbeta CDR3 rearrangement, sequence reads were collapsed and filtered. Productive Simpson clonality was computed per sample as the square root of Simpson's diversity index over productive rearrangements. Imported from immuneACCESS, the table was reduced by TCRdb to in-frame sequences with V and J called. These copies leave out some clones; in studies compared against another copy, an unresolved V gene accounts for under half, and the cause of the remainder is not known. V and J calls and clone size are copied from that table; D and trimming were computed from the DNA. This sample has around 63,000 clones in its table, and 88% of those were observed once. The top ten hold 18% of the sample.

Each collaborating institution followed its own protocols to collect whole blood in K2EDTA tubes. For TCRbeta analysis, collaborator samples were shipped as frozen whole blood, as isolated PBMCs, or as DNA extracted from either sample type. This receptor was taken from an elderly woman with active COVID-19. This sequence uses TRBV25-1 and TRBJ2-7, and 9 junction bases match TRBD2. The sequenced sample was peripheral blood. The CDR3 amino acid sequence is: CASRRGGSYEQYF. The nucleotide sequence reads as follows: TGTGCCAGTAGGCGGGGGGGCTCCTACGAGCAGTACTTC.